This entry lists 13 T cell receptor beta chains sequenced from one sample in a study of CD8+CD57+ T cells in acquired aplastic anemia listed by TCRdb under 2018. Sequenced on an Illumina HiSeq 2000. TCR beta VDJ combination and CDR3 sequence profiling used genomic DNA as the template. TCRdb itself trimmed the public reads at Q25 with fastp, ran MiXCR and retained productive beta chains. Here each entry gathers all rows of one CDR3 protein and keeps the most common genes and DNA. This sample has about 160,000 distinct CDR3 sequences in its table, and roughly 48% of those were observed once. The leading ten clones occupy roughly 2.8% of the sample. Expansion of CD8+CD57+ cells had been shown by flow cytometry in the patients chosen for sequencing. Sequencing input: sorted CD4+, CD8+, or CD8+CD57+ T cells (not recorded which) from PBMCs. The receptors shown here come from a human donor with aplastic anemia.

The chain carries TRBV28 and TRBJ1-1, with D unresolved. CDR3 length equals 14 residues. Between the trimmed V and J ends, which lost 7 bases and 2 bases, there was a span of 14 bases. Germline CDR1 and CDR2: MDHEN and SYDVKM. CDR3 loop: CASISLGLNTEAFF. CDR3 bases: TGTGCCAGCATCTCACTCGGGCTTAACACTGAAGCTTTCTTT.

This chain uses TRBV25-1 with TRBJ2-2; D is unclear. The V and J ends lost 1 base and 1 base respectively, with 4 bases between them. The CDR3 totals 14 residues. CDR1 MGHDK and CDR2 SYGVNS come from the germline V gene. The CDR3 loop reads CASSEFGNTGELFF. CDR3 nucleotide sequence: TGTGCCAGCAGTGAATTCGGGAACACCGGGGAGCTGTTTTTT. Full variable domain (missing parts from reference TRBV25-1 and TRBJ2-2): EADIYQTPRYLVIGTGKKITLECSQTMGHDKMYWYQQDPGMELHLIHYSYGVNSTEKGDLSSESTVSRIRTEHFPLTLESARPSHTSQYLCASSEFGNTGELFFGEGSRLTVL.

This clonotype showed up many times. The V call is TRBV5-1, the J call TRBJ1-3; 7 nucleotides match TRBD1. The V and J ends lost 3 bases and 11 bases, in that order; junction bases with no gene match: 11. The CDR3 spans 14 residues. CDR1 is SGHRS, CDR2 YFSETQ, per germline. The CDR3 sequence: CASSSGTEGSPIYF. In DNA, the CDR3 is TGCGCCAGCAGCTCTGGGACAGAGGGAAGTCCCATATATTTT.

This clonotype was detected ten times or more. This chain connects TRBV7-3 to TRBJ2-6; 7 positions agree with TRBD1. The CDR3 sequence is 15 residues long. V gave up 5 bases and J gave up 2 bases; unmatched junction bases: 3. Germline CDR1 SGHTA, CDR2 FQGTGA. The CDR3 DNA is TGTGCCAGCAGCAAAACAGGGGCTGGGGCCAACGTCCTGACTTTC. Translated, it gives CASSKTGAGANVLTF.

In its sample, this clonotype was seen a few times. With a much larger clone just one base away, this may be a read error. The chain is built from TRBV20-1 and TRBJ2-5; 9 nucleotides match TRBD2. The CDR3 is made up of 15 amino acids. The V gene's germline CDR1 is DFQATT and CDR2 SNEGSKA (reference sequence). CDR3 sequence: CSARDPSGNGEAQYF. CDR3 nucleotide sequence: TGCAGTGCTAGAGATCCTAGCGGGAACGGAGAGGCCCAGTACTTC.

CDR3 DNA: TGTGCCAGTAGTATATTCAGCGGTGAAGAGCAGTACTTC. Protein sequence: CASSIFSGEEQYF. V and J are TRBV19 and TRBJ2-7; D might be TRBD2 (5 bases). CDR1 is LNHDA, CDR2 SQIVND, per germline (reference sequence). With 2 bases removed from V and 7 bases from J, the gap between germline ends came to 12 bases. This CDR3 region has 13 residues.

V and J are TRBV19 and TRBJ1-2; D remains unclear. V was cut by 6 bases and J by 8 bases, with 16 bases left in between. The CDR3 runs to 13 residues. CDR1 and CDR2 (germline): LNHDA, SQIVND (reference sequence). CDR3 protein: CASSPDAMGGYTF. Here the CDR3 DNA reads TGTGCCAGTAGCCCAGACGCGATGGGAGGCTACACCTTC.

This clonotype was detected a few times. This may arise from a read error, as a much more abundant clone is one base away. The J gene is TRBJ2-5, the V gene TRBV5-5; D not resolved. V was clipped by 3 bases and J by 4 bases, with 10 bases between them. CDR1 and CDR2 from the germline V gene are SGHKS and YYEKEE (reference sequence). The CDR3 has 13 amino acids. CDR3 loop: CASSSDVGETQYF. CDR3 coding DNA: TGTGCCAGCAGCTCGGACGTGGGAGAGACCCAGTACTTC.

This clonotype appeared a few times. This chain links TRBV2 with TRBJ2-1, with TRBD2 as a possible D gene (6 bases). The CDR3 totals 15 residues. The V and J ends lost 7 bases and 0 bases respectively, with 13 bases between them. Germline V CDR1 and CDR2: SNHLY, FYNNEI. This CDR3 reads CASKDGSGSYNEQFF. The DNA for the CDR3 is TGTGCCAGCAAGGACGGGAGCGGCTCCTACAATGAGCAGTTCTTC.

This chain uses TRBV29-1 with TRBJ2-7, with 14 bases fitting TRBD2. Germline V lookup: CDR1 SQVTM, CDR2 ANQGSEA. This CDR3 region has 17 residues. The V and J ends lost 7 bases and 0 bases, in that order; junction bases with no gene match: 11. The CDR3 nucleotides read TGCAGCGCTGGGGGGACTAGCGGGGGCCTAAGCTCCTACGAGCAGTACTTC. It yields the protein CSAGGTSGGLSSYEQYF.

This clonotype was counted ten times or more. J is TRBJ2-3 and V is TRBV20-1, with D possibly TRBD2 on 5 matching bases. Germline CDR1 and CDR2: DFQATT and SNEGSKA (reference sequence). Trimming removed 4 bases at V and 4 bases at J, with 9 bases between. The CDR3 runs to 12 residues. The CDR3 loop is CSATRGADTQYF. The CDR3 DNA reads as TGCAGTGCTACCCGGGGAGCAGATACGCAGTATTTT.

This clonotype was counted only a few times. The chain uses TRBV6-1 and TRBJ2-3, with D perhaps TRBD1 (6 bases). The CDR3 sequence is 12 residues long. Trimming pared 6 bases from V and 7 bases from J, leaving 11 bases between. Germline CDR1 MNHNS, CDR2 SASEGT. Here the CDR3 reads CASRSQGHTQYF. Here the CDR3 DNA reads TGTGCCAGCAGGTCACAGGGCCATACGCAGTATTTT.

The chain has TRBV20-1 and TRBJ2-2; D possibly matches TRBD1 or TRBD2 (5 bases each). The CDR3 runs to 13 residues. CDR1 and CDR2 (germline): DFQATT, SNEGSKA (reference sequence). The V end was cut by 3 bases, the J end by 2 bases, with 7 bases between. CDR3 region: CSASGTNTGELFF. As DNA, the CDR3 is TGCAGTGCTAGCGGGACCAACACCGGGGAGCTGTTTTTT.